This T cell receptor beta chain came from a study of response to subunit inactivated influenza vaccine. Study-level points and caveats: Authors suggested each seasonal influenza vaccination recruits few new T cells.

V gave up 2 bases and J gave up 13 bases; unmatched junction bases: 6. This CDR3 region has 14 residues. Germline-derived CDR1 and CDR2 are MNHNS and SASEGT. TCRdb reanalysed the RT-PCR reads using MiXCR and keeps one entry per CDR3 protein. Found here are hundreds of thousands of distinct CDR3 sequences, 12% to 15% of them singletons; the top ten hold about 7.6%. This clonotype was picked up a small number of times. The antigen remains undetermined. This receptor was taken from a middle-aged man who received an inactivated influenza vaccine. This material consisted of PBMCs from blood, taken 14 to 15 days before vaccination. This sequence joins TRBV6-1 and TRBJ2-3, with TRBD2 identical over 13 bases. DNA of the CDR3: TGTGCCAGCAGTGAAAGGACTAGCGGGGGCTATGAGTATTTT. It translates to CASSERTSGGYEYF.